These 15 T cell receptor beta chains were sequenced from one sample in a study of T cells after yellow fever vaccination. TCRdb itself ran the 5' RACE reads through MiXCR, one entry per CDR3 protein. Of 300,000 to 400,000 distinct CDR3 sequences listed, approximately 3.9% were seen once; the top ten hold more than 20%. The specimen comprised PBMCs, sampled 5 days after the yellow fever booster vaccination. The receptors stem from a man aged 18-30 years who received the YFV17D yellow fever vaccine.

This sequence joins TRBV7-8 and TRBJ2-3; a possible D gene is TRBD2 (5 bases). The CDR3 is made up of 16 amino acids. CDR1 is SGHVS, CDR2 FQNEAQ, per germline. Trimming pared 1 base from V and 2 bases from J, leaving 13 bases between. The CDR3 reads CASSLETRLATDTQYF. In nucleotides, the CDR3 is TGTGCCAGCAGCTTAGAAACCCGGCTAGCCACAGATACGCAGTATTTT.

This clonotype was counted between two and nine times. This chain uses TRBV6-5 with TRBJ1-2, with 9 bases aligning to TRBD1. This CDR3 has 15 residues. V shed 3 bases and J 7 bases; nucleotides not matched to a gene: 9. Germline V gene sequence: CDR1 MNHEY, CDR2 SVGAGI. Here the CDR3 reads CASSYSTGGQGGYTF. For the CDR3, the DNA is TGTGCCAGCAGTTATTCAACAGGGGGCCAGGGTGGCTACACCTTC.

Many counts were recorded for this clonotype. The chain employs TRBV10-2 and TRBJ2-5; 7 nucleotides agree with TRBD1. The CDR3 loop spans 15 amino acids. V shed 0 bases and J 6 bases; nucleotides not matched to a gene: 7. Germline V gene data show CDR1 as WSHSY and CDR2 as SAAADI. Here the CDR3 DNA reads TGCGCCAGCAGTGAGTCGAAGGGGACAGCGAAGACCCAGTACTTC. Its protein is CASSESKGTAKTQYF.

This clonotype was picked up many times. The J gene is TRBJ1-4, the V gene TRBV6-5; D unclear. This CDR3 region has 14 residues. Germline CDR1 is MNHEY and CDR2 is SVGAGI. Deletions cut 5 bases from V and 1 base from J, with 8 bases between. The CDR3 coding sequence is TGTGCCAGCAGTGCGATGGGAACTAATGAAAAACTGTTTTTT. Amino acids: CASSAMGTNEKLFF.

The genes are TRBV20-1 and TRBJ2-1; TRBD2 matches at 10 bases. The junction had 4 bases not matched to a gene; V was cut back by 4 bases and J by 4 bases. The CDR3 spans 14 residues. Germline CDR1 DFQATT, CDR2 SNEGSKA (reference sequence). The CDR3 DNA reads as TGCAGTGCTACTCAGACTAGCGGGTACAATGAGCAGTTCTTC. Its protein product is CSATQTSGYNEQFF.

This clonotype appeared a few times. The chain joins TRBV7-8 to TRBJ1-6, with a tentative D call TRBD1 (6 bases). V shed 2 bases and J shed 5 bases, with 13 bases lying between them. CDR1 is SGHVS, CDR2 FQNEAQ, per germline. The length of the CDR3 is 16 residues. The CDR3 DNA follows: TGTGCCAGCAGCTTAAACCAAGGGACAAATAATTCACCCCTCCACTTT. This encodes CASSLNQGTNNSPLHF.

This clonotype has more than one count but fewer than ten. The chain recombines TRBV5-4 with TRBJ1-1; the match to TRBD1 covers 7 bases. The J segment lost 3 bases and the V segment lost 4 bases, leaving 21 bases of the junction unmatched. Germline V gene sequence: CDR1 SGHNT, CDR2 YYREEE (reference sequence). The CDR3 is made up of 19 amino acids. The CDR3 here is CASSRAPRKGAGADTEAFF. Here the CDR3 DNA reads TGTGCCAGCAGCCGAGCCCCCCGGAAGGGGGCGGGTGCGGACACTGAAGCTTTCTTT.

This clonotype was seen only a few times. This chain links TRBV4-1 with TRBJ2-1; D gene unclear. Per germline, CDR1 MGHRA and CDR2 YSYEKL. V dropped 6 bases and J dropped 8 bases, with 8 bases sitting between them. CDR3 length: 11 amino acids. Here the CDR3 reads CASRYGDEQFF. The CDR3 region has the DNA TGCGCCAGCAGGTATGGCGATGAGCAGTTCTTC.

V gene TRBV7-2 combines with J gene TRBJ2-2; D may correspond to TRBD1 or TRBD2 (6 bases each). Germline CDR1 reads SGHTA; CDR2 reads FQGNSA. The CDR3 spans 16 residues. V gave up 4 bases and J gave up 3 bases, with 15 bases separating them. The CDR3 protein is CASSSPPGGHTGELFF. CDR3 nucleotides: TGTGCCAGCAGCTCCCCCCCCGGGGGCCACACCGGGGAGCTGTTTTTT.

This clonotype showed up many times. The chain recombines TRBV27 with TRBJ1-1, with TRBD1 as a possible D gene (5 bases). Trimming removed 3 bases from V and 3 bases from J, with 8 bases in between. This CDR3 comprises 13 residues. Germline V gene sequence: CDR1 MNHEY, CDR2 SMNVEV (reference sequence). DNA for the CDR3: TGTGCCAGCAGTTTTCGCAGGGACACTGAAGCTTTCTTT. Translating gives CASSFRRDTEAFF.

This clonotype has a handful of counts. J is TRBJ2-5 and V is TRBV6-2 or TRBV6-3; 7 bases are shared with TRBD1. Germline-derived CDR1 and CDR2 are MNHEY and SVGEGT. The CDR3 loop spans 15 amino acids. Trimming cost V 6 bases and J 2 bases; bases outside gene matches: 9. This CDR3 reads CASSPQGKLQETQYF. In nucleotides, the CDR3 is TGTGCCAGCAGCCCACAGGGGAAGTTACAAGAGACCCAGTACTTC.

The rearrangement links TRBV7-6 to TRBJ1-1; no firm D call. This CDR3 has 14 residues. Germline V CDR1 and CDR2: SGHVS, FNYEAQ. V was trimmed by 4 bases and J by 1 base, leaving 10 bases between them. In DNA form, the CDR3 reads TGTGCCAGCAGCTCCGTCCGGGGGAACACTGAAGCTTTCTTT. This sequence encodes CASSSVRGNTEAFF.

This clonotype was observed a handful of times. J is TRBJ1-5 and V is TRBV7-9, with D maybe TRBD1 (5 bases). The CDR3 extends over 16 amino acids. Deletions cut 6 bases from V and 3 bases from J, with 18 bases between. CDR1 is SEHNR and CDR2 is FQNEAQ in the germline V gene (reference sequence). CDR3 bases: TGTGCCAGCAGTACCTCGGCCGGGACCGACAATCAGCCCCAGCATTTT. This gives the protein CASSTSAGTDNQPQHF. The full variable domain, in which reference TRBV7-9 and TRBJ1-5 provide the parts outside the CDR3, is DTGVSQNPRHKITKRGQNVTFRCDPISEHNRLYWYRQTLGQGPEFLTYFQNEAQLEKSRLLSDRFSAERPKGSFSTLEIQRTEQGDSAMYLCASSTSAGTDNQPQHFGDGTRLSIL.

The sample holds many counts of this clonotype. This sequence joins TRBV11-2 and TRBJ1-6; tentatively, D is TRBD1 (5 bases). The ends were cut back, 0 bases at V and 11 bases at J, with 14 bases in the middle. CDR1 and CDR2 (germline): SGHAT, FQNNGV. The CDR3 is made up of 15 amino acids. The CDR3 DNA is TGTGCCAGCAGCTTAGATGGGGCCTTGGGGGCACCCCTCCACTTT. It specifies CASSLDGALGAPLHF.

This clonotype was recorded at least ten times. The rearrangement uses TRBV9 and TRBJ2-5; D possibly corresponds to TRBD2 (5 bases). CDR1 and CDR2 (germline): SGDLS, YYNGEE. The CDR3 has 13 residues. V shed 0 bases and J shed 4 bases, with 7 bases lying between them. CDR3 coding DNA: TGTGCCAGCAGCGTAGCGGAGGCAGAGACCCAGTACTTC. Residues: CASSVAEAETQYF.